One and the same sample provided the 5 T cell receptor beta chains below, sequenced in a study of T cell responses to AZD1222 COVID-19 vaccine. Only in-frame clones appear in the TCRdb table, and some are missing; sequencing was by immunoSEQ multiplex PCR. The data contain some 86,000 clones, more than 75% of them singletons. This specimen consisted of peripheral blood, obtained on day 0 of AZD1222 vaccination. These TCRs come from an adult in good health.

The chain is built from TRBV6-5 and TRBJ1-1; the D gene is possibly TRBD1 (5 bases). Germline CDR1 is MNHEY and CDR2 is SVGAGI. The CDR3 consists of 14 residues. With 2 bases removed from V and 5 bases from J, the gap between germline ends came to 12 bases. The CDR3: CASSYRQGGTEAFF. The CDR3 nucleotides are TGTGCCAGCAGTTACCGCCAGGGAGGGACTGAAGCTTTCTTT.

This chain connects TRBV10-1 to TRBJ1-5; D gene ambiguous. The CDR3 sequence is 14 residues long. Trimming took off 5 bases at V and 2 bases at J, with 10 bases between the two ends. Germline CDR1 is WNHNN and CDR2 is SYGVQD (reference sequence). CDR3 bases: TGCGCCAGCAGTCCTGCCCGGGGCAATCAGCCCCAGCATTTT. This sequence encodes CASSPARGNQPQHF.

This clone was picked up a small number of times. CDR3 DNA: TGTGCCAGCTCACCCCCGACAGGGGGGCTTCAGGGCTACACCTTC. This sequence encodes CASSPPTGGLQGYTF. V gene TRBV18 combines with J gene TRBJ1-2, with 9 bases fitting TRBD1. The V gene end was trimmed by 3 bases and the J gene end by 8 bases; junction bases not matched to a gene: 10. The CDR3 has 15 residues. The V gene's germline CDR1 is KGHSH and CDR2 LQKENI.

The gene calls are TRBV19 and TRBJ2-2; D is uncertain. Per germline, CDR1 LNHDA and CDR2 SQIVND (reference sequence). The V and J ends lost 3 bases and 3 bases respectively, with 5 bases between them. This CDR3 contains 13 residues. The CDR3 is CASSMWDTGELFF. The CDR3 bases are TGTGCCAGTAGTATGTGGGACACCGGGGAGCTGTTTTTT.

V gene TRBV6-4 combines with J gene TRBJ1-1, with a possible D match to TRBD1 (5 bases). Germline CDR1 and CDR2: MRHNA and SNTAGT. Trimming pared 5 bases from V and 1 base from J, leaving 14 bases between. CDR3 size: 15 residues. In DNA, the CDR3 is TGTGCCAGCAGTAGGCTTGGTGGGGGGAACACTGAAGCTTTCTTT. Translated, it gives CASSRLGGGNTEAFF.